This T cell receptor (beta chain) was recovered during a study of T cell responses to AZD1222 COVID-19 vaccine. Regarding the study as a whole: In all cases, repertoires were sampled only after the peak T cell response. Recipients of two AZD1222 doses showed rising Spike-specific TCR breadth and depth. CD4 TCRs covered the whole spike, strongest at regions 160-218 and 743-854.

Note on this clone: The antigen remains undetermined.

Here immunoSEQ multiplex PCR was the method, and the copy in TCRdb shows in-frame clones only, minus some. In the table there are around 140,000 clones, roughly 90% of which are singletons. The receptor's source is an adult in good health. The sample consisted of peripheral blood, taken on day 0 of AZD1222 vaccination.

Here the CDR3 DNA reads TGTGCCAGCTCACCTTCGTCTGGCTATCGAAACACCATATATTTT. This encodes CASSPSSGYRNTIYF. This rearrangement joins TRBV18 to TRBJ1-3; D uncertain. Germline-derived CDR1 and CDR2 are KGHSH and LQKENI. V lost 3 bases and J 5 bases, leaving 14 bases between the germline ends. The CDR3 is 15 amino acids.